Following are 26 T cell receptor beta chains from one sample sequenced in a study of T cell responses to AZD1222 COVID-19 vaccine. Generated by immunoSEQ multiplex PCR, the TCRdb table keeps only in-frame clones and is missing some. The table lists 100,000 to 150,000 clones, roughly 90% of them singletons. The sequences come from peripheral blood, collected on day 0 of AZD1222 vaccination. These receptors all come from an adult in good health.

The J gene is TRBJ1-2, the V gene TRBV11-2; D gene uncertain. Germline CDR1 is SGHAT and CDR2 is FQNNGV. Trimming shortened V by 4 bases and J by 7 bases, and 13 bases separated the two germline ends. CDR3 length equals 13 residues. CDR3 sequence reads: CASSSPRRLGYTF. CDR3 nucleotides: TGTGCCAGCAGCTCACCTCGGCGCCTTGGCTACACCTTC.

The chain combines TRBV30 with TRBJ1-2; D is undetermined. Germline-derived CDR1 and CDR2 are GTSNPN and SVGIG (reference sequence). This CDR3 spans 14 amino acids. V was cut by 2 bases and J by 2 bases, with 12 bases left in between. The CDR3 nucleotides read TGTGCCTGGAGTTCTTTGGATCGGAACTATGGCTACACCTTC. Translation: CAWSSLDRNYGYTF.

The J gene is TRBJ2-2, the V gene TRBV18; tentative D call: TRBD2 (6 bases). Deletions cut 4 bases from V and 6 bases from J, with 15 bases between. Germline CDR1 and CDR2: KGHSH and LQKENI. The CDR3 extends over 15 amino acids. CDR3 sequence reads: CASSRSGVSAGELFF. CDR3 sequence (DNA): TGTGCCAGCTCACGCTCGGGGGTTTCTGCCGGGGAGCTGTTTTTT.

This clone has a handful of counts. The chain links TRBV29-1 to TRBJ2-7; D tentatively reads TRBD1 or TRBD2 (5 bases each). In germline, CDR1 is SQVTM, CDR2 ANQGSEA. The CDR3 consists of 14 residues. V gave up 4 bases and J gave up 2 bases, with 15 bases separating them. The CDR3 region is CSVAERGLTYEQYF. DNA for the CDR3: TGCAGCGTTGCGGAGAGGGGTTTGACCTACGAGCAGTACTTC.

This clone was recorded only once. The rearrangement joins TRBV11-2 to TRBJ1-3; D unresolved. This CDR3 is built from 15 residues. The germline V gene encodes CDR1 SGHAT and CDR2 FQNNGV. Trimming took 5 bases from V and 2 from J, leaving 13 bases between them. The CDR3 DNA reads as TGTGCCAGCAGCGGTGGGTCCGGGGCTGGAAACACCATATATTTT. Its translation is CASSGGSGAGNTIYF.

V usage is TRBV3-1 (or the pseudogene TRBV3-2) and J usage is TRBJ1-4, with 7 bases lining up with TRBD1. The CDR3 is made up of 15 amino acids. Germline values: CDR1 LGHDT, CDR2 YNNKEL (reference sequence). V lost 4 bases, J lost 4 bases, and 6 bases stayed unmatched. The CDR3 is CASSPGDSFNEKLFF. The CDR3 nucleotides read TGTGCCAGCAGCCCAGGGGACAGCTTTAATGAAAAACTGTTTTTT.

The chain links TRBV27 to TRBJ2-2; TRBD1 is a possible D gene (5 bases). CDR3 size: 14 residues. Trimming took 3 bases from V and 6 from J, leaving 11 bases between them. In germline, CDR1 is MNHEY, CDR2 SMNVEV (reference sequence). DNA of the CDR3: TGTGCCAGCAGTTTCCCAGGGAATTCCGGGGAGCTGTTTTTT. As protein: CASSFPGNSGELFF.

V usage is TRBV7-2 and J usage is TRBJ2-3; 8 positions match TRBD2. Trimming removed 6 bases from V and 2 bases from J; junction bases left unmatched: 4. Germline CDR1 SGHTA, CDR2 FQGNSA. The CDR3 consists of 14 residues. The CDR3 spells CASSTGGDTDTQYF. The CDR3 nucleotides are TGTGCCAGCAGTACCGGGGGGGACACAGATACGCAGTATTTT.

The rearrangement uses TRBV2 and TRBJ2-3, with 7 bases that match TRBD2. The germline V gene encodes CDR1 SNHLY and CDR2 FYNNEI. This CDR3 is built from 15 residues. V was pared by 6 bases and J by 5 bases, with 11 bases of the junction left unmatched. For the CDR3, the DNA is TGTGCCAGCAGAGCCAGCGGGGCAAGGGGAGATACGCAGTATTTT. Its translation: CASRASGARGDTQYF. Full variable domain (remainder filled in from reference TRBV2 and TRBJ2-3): EPEVTQTPSHQVTQMGQEVILRCVPISNHLYFYWYRQILGQKVEFLVSFYNNEISEKSEIFDDQFSVERPDGSNFTLKIRSTKLEDSAMYFCASRASGARGDTQYFGPGTRLTVL.

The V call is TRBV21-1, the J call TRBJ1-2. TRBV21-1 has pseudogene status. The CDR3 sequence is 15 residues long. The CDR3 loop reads CASSKEGGIDVGYTF. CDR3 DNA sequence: TGTGCCAGCAGCAAAGAAGGAGGTATTGATGTCGGCTACACCTTC.

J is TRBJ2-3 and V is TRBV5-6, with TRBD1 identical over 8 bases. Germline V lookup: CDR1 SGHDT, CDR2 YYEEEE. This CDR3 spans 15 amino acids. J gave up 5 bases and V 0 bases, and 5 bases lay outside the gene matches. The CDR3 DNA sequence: TGTGCCAGCAGCTTGGCGGACAGGGTGATAGATACGCAGTATTTT. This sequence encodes CASSLADRVIDTQYF.

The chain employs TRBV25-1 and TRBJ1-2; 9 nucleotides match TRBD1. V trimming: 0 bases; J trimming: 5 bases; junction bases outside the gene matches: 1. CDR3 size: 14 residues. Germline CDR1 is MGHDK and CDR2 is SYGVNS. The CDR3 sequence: CASSEYDRGYGYTF. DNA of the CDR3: TGTGCCAGCAGTGAATATGACAGGGGGTATGGCTACACCTTC.

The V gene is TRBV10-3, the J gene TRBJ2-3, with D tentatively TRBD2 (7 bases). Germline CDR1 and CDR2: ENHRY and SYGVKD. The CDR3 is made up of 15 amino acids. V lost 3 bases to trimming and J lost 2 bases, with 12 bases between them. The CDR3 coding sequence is TGTGCCATCAGTGACGGCGGGGGCTTCACAGATACGCAGTATTTT. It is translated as CAISDGGGFTDTQYF.

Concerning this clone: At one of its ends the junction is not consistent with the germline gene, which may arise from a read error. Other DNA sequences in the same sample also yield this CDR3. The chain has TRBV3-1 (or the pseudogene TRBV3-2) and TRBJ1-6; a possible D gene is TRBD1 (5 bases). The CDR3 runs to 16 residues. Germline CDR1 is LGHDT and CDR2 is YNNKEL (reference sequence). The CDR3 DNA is TGTGCCAGCGGTGCCGGGACCGCCGTTAGGAATTCGCCCCTCCACTTT. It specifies CASGAGTAVRNSPLHF.

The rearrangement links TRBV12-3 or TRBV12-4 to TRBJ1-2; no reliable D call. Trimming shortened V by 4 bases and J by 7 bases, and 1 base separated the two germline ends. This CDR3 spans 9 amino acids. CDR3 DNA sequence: TGTGCCAGCAGTTGTGGCTACACCTTC. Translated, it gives CASSCGYTF.

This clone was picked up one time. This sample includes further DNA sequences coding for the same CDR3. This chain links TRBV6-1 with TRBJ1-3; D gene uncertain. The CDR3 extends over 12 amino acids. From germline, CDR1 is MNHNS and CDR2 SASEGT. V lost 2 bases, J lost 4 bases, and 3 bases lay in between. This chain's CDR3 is CASSETGNTIYF. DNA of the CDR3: TGTGCCAGCAGTGAAACGGGAAACACCATATATTTT.

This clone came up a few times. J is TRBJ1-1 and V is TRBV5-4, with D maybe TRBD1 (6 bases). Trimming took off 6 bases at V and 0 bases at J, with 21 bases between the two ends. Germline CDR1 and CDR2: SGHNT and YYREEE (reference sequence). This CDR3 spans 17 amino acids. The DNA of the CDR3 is TGTGCCAGCACCCCCGGGGGGCAGCTCGTTCTGAACACTGAAGCTTTCTTT. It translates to CASTPGGQLVLNTEAFF.

CDR3 nucleotides: TGTGCCAGCAGCGTCACGACAGGGGGACTAAGCGAGCAGTACTTC. It yields the protein CASSVTTGGLSEQYF. The chain carries TRBV5-5 and TRBJ2-7, with 9 bases fitting TRBD1. The CDR3 is 15 amino acids. V trimming: 4 bases; J trimming: 6 bases; junction bases outside the gene matches: 11. Germline V gene data show CDR1 as SGHKS and CDR2 as YYEKEE (reference sequence).

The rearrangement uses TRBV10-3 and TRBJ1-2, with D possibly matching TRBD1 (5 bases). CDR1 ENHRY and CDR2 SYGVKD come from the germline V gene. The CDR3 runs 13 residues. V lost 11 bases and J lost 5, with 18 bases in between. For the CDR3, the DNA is TGTGCCGCCAAAGGAGGGGACGGGTATGGCTACACCTTC. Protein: CAAKGGDGYGYTF.

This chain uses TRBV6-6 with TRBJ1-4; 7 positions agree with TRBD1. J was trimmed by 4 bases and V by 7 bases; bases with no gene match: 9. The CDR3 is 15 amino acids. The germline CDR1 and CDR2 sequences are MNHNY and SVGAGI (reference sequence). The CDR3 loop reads CASKGGQRNNEKLFF. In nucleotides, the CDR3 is TGTGCCAGCAAGGGGGGACAGCGAAATAATGAAAAACTGTTTTTT.

The CDR3 is CATSSRTGPRDEQYF. CDR3 in DNA: TGTGCCACCAGCAGTCGGACAGGCCCCCGGGACGAGCAGTACTTC. J is TRBJ2-7 and V is TRBV15, with TRBD1 matching over 7 bases. The CDR3 totals 15 residues. V trimming: 3 bases; J trimming: 5 bases; junction bases outside the gene matches: 10. In germline, CDR1 is LNHNV, CDR2 YYDKDF (reference sequence).

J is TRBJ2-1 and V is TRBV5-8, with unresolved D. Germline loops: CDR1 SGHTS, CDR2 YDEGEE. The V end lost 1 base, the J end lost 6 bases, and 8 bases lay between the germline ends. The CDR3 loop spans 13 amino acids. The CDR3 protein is CASSLKAPNEQFF. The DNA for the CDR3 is TGTGCCAGCAGCTTGAAAGCGCCCAATGAGCAGTTCTTC.

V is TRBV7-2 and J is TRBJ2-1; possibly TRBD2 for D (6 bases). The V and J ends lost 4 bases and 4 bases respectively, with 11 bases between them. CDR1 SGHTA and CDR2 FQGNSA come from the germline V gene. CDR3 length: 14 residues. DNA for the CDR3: TGTGCCAGCAGCTACCCGGGACTTTACAATGAGCAGTTCTTC. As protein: CASSYPGLYNEQFF.

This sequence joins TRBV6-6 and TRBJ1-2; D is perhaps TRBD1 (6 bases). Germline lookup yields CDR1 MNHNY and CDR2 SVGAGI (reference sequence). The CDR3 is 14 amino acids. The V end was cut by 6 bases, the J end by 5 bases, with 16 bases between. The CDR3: CASSSTGPDYGYTF. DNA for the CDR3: TGTGCCAGCAGCTCGACAGGTCCGGATTATGGCTACACCTTC.

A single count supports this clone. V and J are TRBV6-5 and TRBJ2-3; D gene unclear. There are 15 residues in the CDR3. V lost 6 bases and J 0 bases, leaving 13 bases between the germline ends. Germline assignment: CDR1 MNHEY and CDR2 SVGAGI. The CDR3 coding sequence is TGTGCCAGCAGGGGCTCAACCCTTAGCACAGATACGCAGTATTTT. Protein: CASRGSTLSTDTQYF.

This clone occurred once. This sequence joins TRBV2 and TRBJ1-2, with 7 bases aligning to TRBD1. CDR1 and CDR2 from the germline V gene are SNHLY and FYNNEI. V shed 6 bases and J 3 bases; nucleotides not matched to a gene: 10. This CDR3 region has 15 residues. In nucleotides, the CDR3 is TGTGCCAGCAGCTCCCGACAGGGAGGCTACTATGGCTACACCTTC. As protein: CASSSRQGGYYGYTF.